One and the same sample provided the 30 T cell receptor beta chains below, sequenced in a study of T cells in Graves' hyperthyroidism and ophthalmopathy. TCR beta CDR3 region amplification was performed from RNA transcripts. TCR CDR3 underwent first-round RT-PCR with the HTBI primer set. TCRdb itself ran the multiplex PCR reads through MiXCR, one entry per CDR3 protein. The sample includes a few hundred thousand distinct CDR3 sequences, under 15% of them seen just once. What was sequenced was blood. Every receptor here comes from a woman aged 25 to 39 with Graves' hyperthyroidism.

Comments on this clonotype: Without the conserved terminal phenylalanine or tryptophan, this CDR3 likely stems from a read error. The V call is TRBV6-1, the J call TRBJ1-1; D is ambiguous. Germline CDR1 reads MNHNS; CDR2 reads SASEGT. Trimming pared 8 bases from V and 1 base from J, leaving 11 bases between. The CDR3 contains 13 residues. In DNA, the CDR3 is TGTGCCAGCGGGCATAATGCGAACACTGAAGCTTTCCTT. As protein: CASGHNANTEAFL.

There are many counts of this clonotype. The chain links TRBV27 to TRBJ1-5, with D possibly being TRBD1 (5 bases). CDR1 is MNHEY, CDR2 SMNVEV, per germline (reference sequence). The CDR3 contains 13 residues. Trimming stripped 8 bases from V and 3 bases from J, with 11 bases between. In DNA form, the CDR3 reads TGTGCCAGCCGGAGGGGTTACAATCAGCCCCAGCATTTT. Amino acids: CASRRGYNQPQHF.

This clonotype was seen ten or more times. This chain uses TRBV11-2 with TRBJ2-5, with D perhaps matching TRBD1 (6 bases). The CDR3 consists of 17 residues. The germline V and J ends were trimmed by 1 base and 1 base, with 16 bases remaining between them. Per the germline V gene, CDR1 is SGHAT and CDR2 is FQNNGV. This CDR3 is CASSLVPPGRGQETQYF. CDR3 sequence (DNA): TGTGCCAGCAGCTTAGTCCCTCCGGGCAGGGGCCAAGAGACCCAGTACTTC. Based on the CDR3 plus reference TRBV11-2 and TRBJ2-5, the full variable domain is EAGVAQSPRYKIIEKRQSVAFWCNPISGHATLYWYQQILGQGPKLLIQFQNNGVVDDSQLPKDRFSAERLKGVDSTLKIQPAKLEDSAVYLCASSLVPPGRGQETQYFGPGTRLLVL.

This clonotype was seen a handful of times. J is TRBJ2-3 and V is TRBV24-1; 8 nucleotides match TRBD2. J was trimmed by 0 bases and V by 9 bases; bases with no gene match: 4. CDR1 and CDR2 (germline): KGHDR, SFDVKD. This CDR3 is 14 amino acids long. In DNA form, the CDR3 reads TGTGCCACCGAAACTAGCGGTAGCACAGATACGCAGTATTTT. Translated, it gives CATETSGSTDTQYF.

The V call is TRBV28, the J call TRBJ1-4; 7 bases align to TRBD1. The CDR3 length is 15 residues. Germline loops: CDR1 MDHEN, CDR2 SYDVKM. J lost 2 bases, V lost 6 bases, and 6 bases had no gene match. The CDR3 spells CASRITGVTNEKLFF. The CDR3 region has the DNA TGTGCCAGCAGAATTACAGGGGTGACTAATGAAAAACTGTTTTTT.

Ten or more counts support this clonotype. The chain carries TRBV3-1 and TRBJ1-5, with D unclear. Per germline, CDR1 LGHDT and CDR2 YNNKEL (reference sequence). This CDR3 comprises 16 residues. V was shortened by 1 base and J by 0 bases, with 10 bases between the two germline ends. The chain's CDR3 is CASSQGAADSNQPQHF. The DNA of the CDR3 is TGTGCCAGCAGCCAAGGGGCGGCCGATAGCAATCAGCCCCAGCATTTT.

This clonotype was counted ten times or more. The chain links TRBV3-1 to TRBJ1-1; a weak D match, TRBD1 (6 bases). The CDR3 has 14 residues. Per the germline V gene, CDR1 is LGHDT and CDR2 is YNNKEL (reference sequence). Trimming left V 2 bases short and J 4 bases short, with 11 bases between. The CDR3 loop is CASSQWTVVTEAFF. The CDR3 DNA is TGTGCCAGCAGCCAATGGACAGTAGTCACTGAAGCTTTCTTT.

Many counts were recorded for this clonotype. The chain employs TRBV12-3 or TRBV12-4 and TRBJ2-7, with 8 bases identical to TRBD1. The V segment lost 5 bases and the J segment 2 bases; nucleotides outside the gene matches: 8. The CDR3 is 15 amino acids. Here the CDR3 reads CASSPFQGATYEQYF. The CDR3 coding sequence is TGTGCCAGCAGTCCATTCCAGGGGGCCACCTACGAGCAGTACTTC.

This clonotype was observed many times. The rearrangement uses TRBV2 and TRBJ1-6; 8 bases map to TRBD1. The CDR3 is made up of 14 amino acids. Trimming removed 5 bases from V and 11 bases from J; junction bases left unmatched: 8. Germline V gene data show CDR1 as SNHLY and CDR2 as FYNNEI. CDR3 DNA sequence: TGTGCCAGCAGTCCGGACAGGGCCGGTACACCCCTCCACTTT. This sequence encodes CASSPDRAGTPLHF.

The chain has TRBV6-1 and TRBJ2-3; tentative D call: TRBD1 (5 bases). Deletions cut 7 bases from V and 4 bases from J, with 21 bases between. This CDR3 has 16 residues. Germline loops: CDR1 MNHNS, CDR2 SASEGT. The CDR3 nucleotides are TGTGCCAGCAATGCTCTTTCTAGGGGTGAGGCAGATACGCAGTATTTT. Encoded protein: CASNALSRGEADTQYF.

Notes on this clonotype: This may be a read error: a much more frequent sequence differs by one nucleotide. The chain combines TRBV5-5 with TRBJ2-1, with TRBD2 as a possible D gene (5 bases). This CDR3 contains 13 residues. Germline V CDR1 and CDR2: SGHKS, YYEKEE (reference sequence). The CDR3 loop is CASSFGSRGEQFF. Written as DNA, the CDR3 is TGCGCCAGCAGCTTTGGGTCTCGGGGTGAGCAGTTCTTC.

This clonotype was found many times. V and J are TRBV28 and TRBJ2-7, with 7 bases identical to TRBD1. CDR1 and CDR2 from the germline V gene are MDHEN and SYDVKM. The V gene end was trimmed by 10 bases and the J gene end by 3 bases; junction bases not matched to a gene: 15. The CDR3 loop spans 15 amino acids. For the CDR3, the DNA is TGTGCCACCCATCCACTAAGACAGGGTCTCTACGAGCAGTACTTC. Residues: CATHPLRQGLYEQYF. Together with reference TRBV28 and TRBJ2-7, the CDR3 gives the full variable domain: DVKVTQSSRYLVKRTGEKVFLECVQDMDHENMFWYRQDPGLGLRLIYFSYDVKMKEKGDIPEGYSVSREKKERFSLILESASTNQTSMYLCATHPLRQGLYEQYFGPGTRLTVT.

This clonotype appeared many times. This sequence joins TRBV12-3 or TRBV12-4 and TRBJ1-5, with D tentatively TRBD1 (5 bases). This CDR3 region has 13 residues. Trimming stripped 5 bases from V and 3 bases from J, with 8 bases between. This CDR3 reads CASSLGVNQPQHF. CDR3 nucleotide sequence: TGTGCCAGCAGTCTGGGGGTCAATCAGCCCCAGCATTTT.

Only one count was recorded for this clonotype. V is TRBV25-1 and J is TRBJ2-2, with D maybe TRBD1 (6 bases). Germline loops: CDR1 MGHDK, CDR2 SYGVNS. The CDR3 covers 15 residues. Trimming left V 4 bases short and J 9 bases short, with 18 bases between. The CDR3 DNA reads TGTGCCAGCAGTGCACACACAGGGATTATCAGGGAGCTGTTTTTT. It is translated as CASSAHTGIIRELFF.

In its sample, this clonotype was seen many times. The rearrangement links TRBV7-9 to TRBJ2-1; D might be TRBD2 (6 bases). The CDR3 sequence is 15 residues long. Per germline, CDR1 SEHNR and CDR2 FQNEAQ (reference sequence). Trimming removed 4 bases from V and 2 bases from J, with 12 bases in between. CDR3 loop: CASSSRRDAYNEQFF. In DNA, the CDR3 is TGTGCCAGCAGCTCCAGGCGGGACGCCTACAATGAGCAGTTCTTC.

This clonotype appeared many times. The gene calls are TRBV12-3 or TRBV12-4 and TRBJ2-5; no clear D gene. Trimming took off 1 base at V and 1 base at J, with 13 bases between the two ends. There are 16 residues in the CDR3. CDR3 loop: CASSLGVKGGQETQYF. CDR3 bases: TGTGCCAGCAGTTTAGGGGTAAAGGGTGGCCAAGAGACCCAGTACTTC.

As concerns this clonotype: A single base separates this from a much larger clone, so it may be a read error. The chain has TRBV6-5 and TRBJ2-5; D gene uncertain. The V gene's germline CDR1 is MNHEY and CDR2 SVGAGI. This CDR3 has 15 residues. In DNA form, the CDR3 reads TGTGCCAGCGGTTACCACCAGGTTCTCGGAGAGACCCAGTACTTC. It translates to CASGYHQVLGETQYF.

J is TRBJ2-2 and V is TRBV12-3 or TRBV12-4, with D perhaps matching TRBD2 (5 bases). The CDR3 is 13 residues long. V gave up 5 bases and J gave up 6 bases, with 10 bases separating them. CDR3 region: CASSPLASGELFF. In nucleotides, the CDR3 is TGTGCCAGCAGTCCCCTAGCATCCGGGGAGCTGTTTTTT.

This clonotype was counted many times. The rearrangement links TRBV7-2 to TRBJ2-5; TRBD2 might be the D (6 bases). V was cut by 1 base and J by 2 bases, with 14 bases left in between. This CDR3 has 16 residues. CDR1 and CDR2 from the germline V gene are SGHTA and FQGNSA. The CDR3 DNA is TGTGCCAGCAGCTTAGGTGTTAGCGGAGAACAAGAGACCCAGTACTTC. This translates into CASSLGVSGEQETQYF.

The chain recombines TRBV6-1 with TRBJ2-5, with a possible D match to TRBD2 (7 bases). V was trimmed by 6 bases and J by 2 bases, leaving 16 bases between them. The length of the CDR3 is 15 residues. Germline V gives CDR1 MNHNS, CDR2 SASEGT. As DNA, the CDR3 is TGTGCCAGCAGGTTAGGGGGGGGGCATCAAGAGACCCAGTACTTC. It yields the protein CASRLGGGHQETQYF.

The table lists this clonotype with many counts. The genes are TRBV27 and TRBJ1-4; D is ambiguous. Trimming removed 0 bases at V and 5 bases at J, with 10 bases between. The CDR3 is 15 amino acids. Germline V gene sequence: CDR1 MNHEY, CDR2 SMNVEV (reference sequence). CDR3 nucleotide sequence: TGTGCCAGCAGTTTATCGTACACAGCCAATGAAAAACTGTTTTTT. Translated, it gives CASSLSYTANEKLFF.

There are many counts of this clonotype. This chain connects TRBV28 to TRBJ2-5; no definite D call. The V gene's germline CDR1 is MDHEN and CDR2 SYDVKM. The CDR3 consists of 13 residues. V dropped 9 bases and J dropped 4 bases, with 15 bases sitting between them. CDR3 protein: CASNTPSRETQYF. CDR3 nucleotides: TGTGCCAGTAACACCCCGAGCCGAGAGACCCAGTACTTC. The full variable domain, with the rest looked up from reference TRBV28 and TRBJ2-5, is DVKVTQSSRYLVKRTGEKVFLECVQDMDHENMFWYRQDPGLGLRLIYFSYDVKMKEKGDIPEGYSVSREKKERFSLILESASTNQTSMYLCASNTPSRETQYFGPGTRLLVL.

This clonotype was observed a handful of times. The chain joins TRBV19 to TRBJ2-2; 10 bases match TRBD1. Germline V gene sequence: CDR1 LNHDA, CDR2 SQIVND (reference sequence). Trimming removed 7 bases from V and 7 bases from J; junction bases left unmatched: 12. The CDR3 contains 16 residues. In nucleotides, the CDR3 is TGTGCCAGTACTGACCTCGGACAGGGGGTATACGGGGAGCTGTTTTTT. Its translation is CASTDLGQGVYGELFF.

Many counts were recorded for this clonotype. This chain connects TRBV11-2 to TRBJ2-5; either TRBD1 or TRBD2 may fit D (5 bases each). The CDR3 extends over 14 amino acids. V was trimmed by 6 bases and J by 5 bases, leaving 16 bases between them. The V gene's germline CDR1 is SGHAT and CDR2 FQNNGV. The chain's CDR3 is CASRATRGGETQYF. For the CDR3, the DNA is TGTGCCAGCAGGGCAACGAGGGGTGGGGAGACCCAGTACTTC.

In this sample, this clonotype turned up many times. V and J are TRBV12-3 or TRBV12-4 and TRBJ2-1; tentatively, D is TRBD2 (5 bases). The V and J ends lost 5 bases and 4 bases respectively, with 12 bases between them. The CDR3 extends over 14 amino acids. CDR3 sequence reads: CASSVGADYNEQFF. CDR3 sequence (DNA): TGTGCCAGCAGTGTAGGAGCGGATTACAATGAGCAGTTCTTC.

Only a few counts were recorded for this clonotype. The chain combines TRBV6-1 with TRBJ2-7; D is undetermined. Trimming left V 5 bases short and J 0 bases short, with 11 bases between. From germline, CDR1 is MNHNS and CDR2 SASEGT. The CDR3 runs 14 residues. This CDR3 is CASSSYGSSYEQYF. CDR3 nucleotides: TGTGCCAGCAGTTCATATGGCAGCTCCTACGAGCAGTACTTC.

This clonotype was seen ten or more times. This chain links TRBV28 with TRBJ2-5; 13 bases line up with TRBD2. The CDR3 is made up of 15 amino acids. Germline CDR1 is MDHEN and CDR2 is SYDVKM. Trimming took 7 bases from V and 5 from J; bases not matched to a gene: 7. The CDR3 region is CASNGLAGAEETQYF. CDR3 coding DNA: TGTGCCAGCAACGGACTAGCGGGAGCGGAGGAGACCCAGTACTTC.

The table lists this clonotype with a few counts. The chain couples TRBV29-1 to TRBJ2-1; TRBD2 matches at 7 bases. The trim removed 6 bases at V and 2 bases at J, leaving 4 bases unmatched. The CDR3 length is 13 residues. CDR1 SQVTM and CDR2 ANQGSEA come from the germline V gene. The CDR3 loop is CSVGAGAYNEQFF. The CDR3 coding sequence is TGCAGCGTAGGGGCGGGAGCCTACAATGAGCAGTTCTTC.

The chain carries TRBV27 and TRBJ1-2; no clear D gene. CDR3 size: 13 residues. V gave up 6 bases and J gave up 7 bases, with 15 bases separating them. CDR1 is MNHEY, CDR2 SMNVEV, per germline (reference sequence). The CDR3 is CASRVTAEGGYTF. DNA of the CDR3: TGTGCCAGCAGGGTCACGGCGGAGGGTGGCTACACCTTC.

The table lists this clonotype with many counts. The chain has TRBV13 and TRBJ1-1; possible D gene TRBD1, 6 bases. Trimming cost V 5 bases and J 1 base, with 14 bases left between them. The CDR3 sequence is 15 residues long. Germline assignment: CDR1 PRHDT and CDR2 FYEKMQ (reference sequence). CDR3 DNA sequence: TGTGCCAGCAGCCGGTCCCGGACAGCGAACACTGAAGCTTTCTTT. This gives the protein CASSRSRTANTEAFF.